The 9 T cell receptor beta chains given below trace back to one sample, sequenced in a study of CD8+ T cells in alopecia areata. Once sorted, CD4+ cells from four or five patients yielded CD25+CD127- cells. Following RNA extraction, reverse transcription yielded cDNA that acted as the sequencing template. The assay was immunoSEQ multiplex PCR, and TCRdb's table has in-frame clones only and misses some. This sample has 35,000 or so clones; 45% to 55% occur once, and the top ten carry approximately 2%. Sequenced input: CD4+ Tregs sorted from blood. The receptors come from a human donor with alopecia areata.

This clone was counted only a few times. This rearrangement joins TRBV29-1 to TRBJ2-3, with TRBD2 identical over 11 bases. The V gene end was trimmed by 6 bases and the J gene end by 4 bases; junction bases not matched to a gene: 3. The CDR3 runs to 13 residues. The germline V gene encodes CDR1 SQVTM and CDR2 ANQGSEA. CDR3 bases: TGCAGCGTCACTAGCGGGAGCTCAGATACGCAGTATTTT. Its protein product is CSVTSGSSDTQYF.

The chain employs TRBV7-8 and TRBJ2-7; 8 bases are shared with TRBD1. The length of the CDR3 is 14 residues. Trimming took 5 bases from V and 2 from J; bases not matched to a gene: 5. The germline V gene encodes CDR1 SGHVS and CDR2 FQNEAQ. The CDR3 nucleotides read TGTGCCAGCAGCCGGGGACAGGCGGCCTACGAGCAGTACTTC. Amino acid sequence: CASSRGQAAYEQYF. The full variable domain, completed using reference TRBV7-8 and TRBJ2-7, is GAGVSQSPRYKVAKRGQDVALRCDPISGHVSLFWYQQALGQGPEFLTYFQNEAQLDKSGLPSDRFFAERPEGSVSTLKIQRTQQEDSAVYLCASSRGQAAYEQYFGPGTRLTVT.

This clone showed up just once. V and J are TRBV7-2 and TRBJ2-3, with TRBD2 as a possible D gene (6 bases). The CDR3 has 13 amino acids. The V end lost 5 bases, the J end lost 4 bases, and 10 bases lay between the germline ends. Germline V gene lookup returns CDR1 SGHTA and CDR2 FQGNSA. CDR3 in DNA: TGTGCCAGCAGCCCAGGACTACCAGATACGCAGTATTTT. Translating it yields CASSPGLPDTQYF. Combining the CDR3 with reference TRBV7-2 and TRBJ2-3 gives the whole variable domain GAGVSQSPSNKVTEKGKDVELRCDPISGHTALYWYRQSLGQGLEFLIYFQGNSAPDKSGLPSDRFSAERTGGSVSTLTIQRTQQEDSAVYLCASSPGLPDTQYFGPGTRLTVL.

J is TRBJ2-7 and V is TRBV7-2; 8 nucleotides agree with TRBD1. The CDR3 totals 13 residues. Germline V gene lookup returns CDR1 SGHTA and CDR2 FQGNSA. Trimming removed 1 base from V and 13 bases from J; junction bases left unmatched: 9. The CDR3 DNA is TGTGCCAGCAGCTTAGAAGTCAGGACAGGGAAATACTTC. Its protein is CASSLEVRTGKYF.

The genes are TRBV7-9 and TRBJ2-1; 13 nucleotides match TRBD2. Losses at the gene ends were 6 bases for V and 9 bases for J; bases not matched to a gene: 11. The CDR3 runs 16 residues. Germline lookup yields CDR1 SEHNR and CDR2 FQNEAQ (reference sequence). CDR3 region: CASRSGTSGKSGEQFF. Here the CDR3 DNA reads TGTGCCAGCAGGTCCGGGACTAGCGGGAAGTCGGGTGAGCAGTTCTTC.

This chain uses TRBV7-2 with TRBJ2-6; 8 nucleotides line up with TRBD1. There are 18 residues in the CDR3. V shed 5 bases, J shed 1 base, and the junction held 10 bases outside the gene matches. The germline V gene has CDR1 SGHTA and CDR2 FQGNSA. CDR3 sequence reads: CASSPGGRGGSGANVLTF. CDR3 nucleotides: TGTGCCAGCAGCCCAGGGGGCAGGGGAGGTTCTGGGGCCAACGTCCTGACTTTC.

V gene TRBV7-9 combines with J gene TRBJ2-5; D is undetermined. Near its end, the DNA agrees better with TRBJ2-7, so the J call may be wrong. Germline lookup yields CDR1 SEHNR and CDR2 FQNEAQ (reference sequence). The CDR3 has 14 residues. The CDR3 loop is CASSLAVASYEQYF. Here the CDR3 DNA reads TGTGCCAGCAGCTTAGCCGTGGCATCCTACGAGCAGTACTTC.

This clone was detected a few times. This chain joins TRBV7-9 and TRBJ2-1; 12 positions agree with TRBD2. The CDR3 loop spans 15 amino acids. Germline CDR1 is SEHNR and CDR2 is FQNEAQ (reference sequence). Unmatched junction bases numbered 8, after V lost 6 bases and J lost 8 bases. The CDR3 is CASSPRLAGEDEQFF. DNA for the CDR3: TGTGCCAGCAGTCCTAGACTAGCGGGAGAAGATGAGCAGTTCTTC.

This rearrangement joins TRBV7-9 to TRBJ2-5; either TRBD1 or TRBD2 may supply D (5 bases each). The germline V gene has CDR1 SEHNR and CDR2 FQNEAQ (reference sequence). The CDR3 is made up of 15 amino acids. V was trimmed by 4 bases and J by 2 bases, leaving 14 bases between them. The CDR3 nucleotides read TGTGCCAGCAGCTCCGGGACCACCCGGCAAGAGACCCAGTACTTC. Amino acids: CASSSGTTRQETQYF.